The 10 T cell receptor beta chains below come from one sample, sequenced in a study of beta chain features in type 1 diabetes. Expressed TCRB transcripts were sequenced because the entire RNA isolate underwent reverse transcription. Measured with immunoSEQ multiplex PCR; TCRdb has only the in-frame clones, and not every one. The data contain about 320,000 clones, 12% to 15% of them singletons. Material for sequencing was central memory CD4+ T cells from blood. The source is a man aged 25-45 years in good health.

Points on this clone: In the same sample, other DNA sequences code for this CDR3. This sequence joins TRBV7-9 and TRBJ2-5; D not resolved. The CDR3 runs to 13 residues. Per the germline V gene, CDR1 is SEHNR and CDR2 is FQNEAQ (reference sequence). V lost 1 base and J 1 base, leaving 4 bases between the germline ends. This chain's CDR3 is CASSLGSQETQYF. For the CDR3, the DNA is TGTGCCAGCAGCTTAGGATCCCAAGAGACCCAGTACTTC.

This clone was counted many times. V usage is TRBV6-5 and J usage is TRBJ2-4, with 7 bases identical to TRBD2. J was trimmed by 1 base and V by 4 bases; bases with no gene match: 7. Germline values: CDR1 MNHEY, CDR2 SVGAGI. This CDR3 contains 16 residues. The chain's CDR3 is CASSSFIGRAKNIQYF. DNA of the CDR3: TGTGCCAGCAGTTCCTTTATCGGGAGGGCCAAAAACATTCAGTACTTC.

The gene calls are TRBV11-2 and TRBJ1-2, with D perhaps TRBD1 (5 bases). The ends were cut back, 4 bases at V and 10 bases at J, with 13 bases in the middle. Germline V gene lookup returns CDR1 SGHAT and CDR2 FQNNGV. The CDR3 totals 12 residues. The CDR3 spells CASSSDQGVYTF. The CDR3 bases are TGTGCCAGCAGCTCGGATCAGGGCGTCTACACCTTC.

The table lists this clone with a few counts. CDR3: CASSKVYGYTF. CDR3 DNA: TGTGCCAGCAGTAAAGTATATGGCTACACCTTC. The genes are TRBV7-2 and TRBJ1-2; D not resolved. Trimming took off 6 bases at V and 5 bases at J, with 7 bases between the two ends. The CDR3 contains 11 residues. In germline, CDR1 is SGHTA, CDR2 FQGNSA.

J is TRBJ2-7 and V is TRBV6-6; maybe TRBD1 (5 bases). Trimming stripped 0 bases from V and 4 bases from J, with 7 bases between. CDR1 is MNHNY, CDR2 SVGAGI, per germline (reference sequence). This CDR3 is 13 amino acids long. This chain's CDR3 is CASSYSQGYEQYV. CDR3 nucleotide sequence: TGTGCCAGCAGTTACTCCCAGGGTTACGAGCAGTACGTC.

A few counts support this clone. V usage is TRBV18 and J usage is TRBJ2-7, with 7 positions matching TRBD2. CDR1 KGHSH and CDR2 LQKENI come from the germline V gene. The CDR3 has 17 amino acids. The V and J ends lost 1 base and 0 bases, in that order; junction bases with no gene match: 9. This CDR3 reads CASSPLPPGGSSYEQYF. CDR3 nucleotide sequence: TGTGCCAGCTCACCACTTCCCCCAGGCGGGAGCTCCTACGAGCAGTACTTC.

J is TRBJ1-4 and V is TRBV6-5; TRBD1 is a possible D gene (5 bases). The CDR3 has 13 amino acids. V lost 8 bases to trimming and J lost 7 bases, with 14 bases between them. Germline CDR1 reads MNHEY; CDR2 reads SVGAGI. The DNA for the CDR3 is TGTGCCAGCCGGGACGGATCAGTTGAAAAACTGTTTTTT. It is translated as CASRDGSVEKLFF.

This clone was detected a few times. This rearrangement joins TRBV11-2 to TRBJ1-1; D may be TRBD1 (5 bases). The V gene's germline CDR1 is SGHAT and CDR2 FQNNGV. Trimming stripped 2 bases from V and 9 bases from J, with 16 bases between. The CDR3 has 14 residues. The CDR3 reads CASSLRDRSPQAFF. The CDR3, as DNA: TGTGCCAGCAGCTTACGGGACCGGAGTCCCCAAGCTTTCTTT.

The chain uses TRBV28 and TRBJ1-2; 8 positions match TRBD1. The trim removed 11 bases at V and 5 bases at J, leaving 13 bases unmatched. The germline gives CDR1 MDHEN, CDR2 SYDVKM. There are 14 residues in the CDR3. The CDR3 is CAGGGGRGLYGYTF. CDR3 bases: TGTGCCGGCGGAGGAGGCAGGGGGCTGTATGGCTACACCTTC.

The gene calls are TRBV2 and TRBJ2-5; D possibly corresponds to TRBD2 (5 bases). The V and J ends lost 6 bases and 4 bases respectively, with 9 bases between them. CDR1 and CDR2 from the germline V gene are SNHLY and FYNNEI. CDR3 length: 12 amino acids. The CDR3 spells CASREVLETQYF. CDR3 bases: TGTGCCAGCAGGGAGGTGTTAGAGACCCAGTACTTC.